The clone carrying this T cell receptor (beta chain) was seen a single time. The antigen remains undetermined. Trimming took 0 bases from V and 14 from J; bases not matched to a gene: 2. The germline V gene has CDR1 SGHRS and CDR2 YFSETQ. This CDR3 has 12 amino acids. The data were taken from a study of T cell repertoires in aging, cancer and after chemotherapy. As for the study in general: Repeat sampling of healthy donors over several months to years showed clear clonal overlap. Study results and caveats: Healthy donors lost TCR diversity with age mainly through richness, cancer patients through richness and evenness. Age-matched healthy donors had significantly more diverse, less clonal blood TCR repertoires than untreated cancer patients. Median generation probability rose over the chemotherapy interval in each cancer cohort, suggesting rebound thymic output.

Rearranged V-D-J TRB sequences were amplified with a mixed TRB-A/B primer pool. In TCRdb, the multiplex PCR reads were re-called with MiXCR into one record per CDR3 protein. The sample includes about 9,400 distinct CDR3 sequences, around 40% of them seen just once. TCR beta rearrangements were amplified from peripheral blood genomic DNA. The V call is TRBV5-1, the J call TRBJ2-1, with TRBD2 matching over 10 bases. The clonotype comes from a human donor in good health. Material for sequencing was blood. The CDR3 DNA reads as TGCGCCAGCAGCTTGGCCAGCGGGGGGGAGTTCTTC. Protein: CASSLASGGEFF.